This T cell receptor (beta chain) was identified during a study of blood T cell repertoires in COVID-19. The CDR3 length is 14 residues. CDR1 is SGHRS and CDR2 is YFSETQ in the germline V gene. V shed 4 bases and J 5 bases; nucleotides not matched to a gene: 7. In the source study's methods: Nucleated cell number was recorded as an estimate derived from reference gene primer amplification. TCRdb keeps only in-frame clones here, not all; method: immunoSEQ multiplex PCR. V, J and clone size derive from that table, while D and trimming were established from the DNA sequence. The sample holds more than 85,000 clones; 65% to 90% are singletons and the top ten take approximately 2.4%. Grouping used clinical history reported by participants in a survey and questionnaire. All recovered Cohort 3 donors got two negative PCRs, got clearance, or saw symptom resolution.

This sequence joins TRBV5-1 and TRBJ2-3; 7 nucleotides line up with TRBD2. This receptor was taken from a woman aged 50 to 65 who had recovered from COVID-19. The sample consisted of PBMCs or T cells enriched from blood (not recorded which). This CDR3 is CASSQRLAKDTQYF. In nucleotides, the CDR3 is TGCGCCAGCAGCCAGAGACTAGCTAAAGATACGCAGTATTTT.